This passage covers 27 T cell receptor beta chains from one sample sequenced in a study of technical replicates of blood from a few donors. Assay used: immunoSEQ multiplex PCR; TCRdb lists only in-frame clones, some missing. The sample consists of some 94,000 clones, roughly 94% of them appearing once. The sequenced material came from T cells isolated from PBMCs. The receptors stem from a human donor in good health.

The gene calls are TRBV11-1 and TRBJ1-4, with D unresolved. Germline CDR1 SGHAT, CDR2 FQDESV (reference sequence). V was shortened by 4 bases and J by 0 bases, with 6 bases between the two germline ends. The CDR3 runs 14 residues. CDR3 in DNA: TGTGCCAGCAGCTACGGTGCAACTAATGAAAAACTGTTTTTT. Translation: CASSYGATNEKLFF.

The V gene is TRBV15, the J gene TRBJ2-1; D is possibly TRBD2 (6 bases). The germline gives CDR1 LNHNV, CDR2 YYDKDF (reference sequence). V lost 2 bases and J 8 bases, leaving 7 bases between the germline ends. This CDR3 is 12 amino acids long. In DNA form, the CDR3 reads TGTGCCACCAGCAGATCTAGCGATGAGCAGTTCTTC. Translating gives CATSRSSDEQFF.

The chain has TRBV19 and TRBJ2-7; the D gene is possibly TRBD1 (6 bases). This CDR3 is 14 amino acids long. Per the germline V gene, CDR1 is LNHDA and CDR2 is SQIVND (reference sequence). Trimming took 4 bases from V and 0 from J, leaving 10 bases between them. CDR3 sequence (DNA): TGTGCCAGTAGTAGAACGGACAGCTCCTACGAGCAGTACTTC. This encodes CASSRTDSSYEQYF. Variable domain in full (rest from reference TRBV19 and TRBJ2-7): DGGITQSPKYLFRKEGQNVTLSCEQNLNHDAMYWYRQDPGQGLRLIYYSQIVNDFQKGDIAEGYSVSREKKESFPLTVTSAQKNPTAFYLCASSRTDSSYEQYFGPGTRLTVT.

This sequence joins TRBV11-3 and TRBJ1-1; weak D call: TRBD1 (5 bases). The CDR3 is 12 amino acids. From germline, CDR1 is SGHNT and CDR2 YENEEA. V was trimmed by 2 bases and J by 10 bases, leaving 11 bases between them. CDR3 protein: CASSLFGGVAFF. The CDR3 nucleotides read TGTGCCAGCAGCTTATTCGGAGGGGTAGCTTTCTTT.

The V call is TRBV6-5, the J call TRBJ1-1, with 10 bases identical to TRBD1. V shed 5 bases and J 4 bases; nucleotides not matched to a gene: 7. The germline CDR1 and CDR2 sequences are MNHEY and SVGAGI. The CDR3 is 15 residues long. CDR3 DNA sequence: TGTGCCAGCAGTACGCGGACAGGGGGGGGCACTGAAGCTTTCTTT. It is translated as CASSTRTGGGTEAFF.

This chain connects TRBV9 to TRBJ2-7, with 8 bases fitting TRBD2. Germline CDR1 is SGDLS and CDR2 is YYNGEE. The CDR3 totals 14 residues. The V segment lost 0 bases and the J segment 4 bases; nucleotides outside the gene matches: 3. The CDR3 loop is CASSVAAGVYEQYF. In nucleotides, the CDR3 is TGTGCCAGCAGCGTAGCAGCGGGAGTATACGAGCAGTACTTC.

The rearrangement uses TRBV25-1 and TRBJ1-2, with TRBD1 matching over 7 bases. Per germline, CDR1 MGHDK and CDR2 SYGVNS. This CDR3 has 15 residues. The V segment lost 3 bases and the J segment 8 bases; nucleotides outside the gene matches: 12. The CDR3 protein is CASSEIRQGRFGYTF. CDR3 bases: TGTGCCAGCAGTGAGATCCGACAGGGCAGATTCGGCTACACCTTC.

This clone was recorded only once. The chain joins TRBV27 to TRBJ1-1, with 8 nucleotides matching TRBD1. The CDR3 covers 14 residues. J gave up 5 bases and V 3 bases, and 5 bases lay outside the gene matches. The germline gives CDR1 MNHEY, CDR2 SMNVEV (reference sequence). The CDR3 region has the DNA TGTGCCAGCAGTTTCGACAGGGGAAGGACTGAAGCTTTCTTT. Its translation is CASSFDRGRTEAFF.

CDR3 bases: TGTGCCAGTCAAAACACGGGGTTTGACATTCAGTACTTC. Its protein is CASQNTGFDIQYF. The chain couples TRBV28 to TRBJ2-4; possible D gene TRBD2, 5 bases. V lost 9 bases to trimming and J lost 8 bases, with 17 bases between them. CDR1 is MDHEN, CDR2 SYDVKM, per germline. The CDR3 length is 13 residues.

This chain joins TRBV5-1 and TRBJ2-7; weak D call: TRBD1 (5 bases). The ends were cut back, 1 base at V and 0 bases at J, with 8 bases in the middle. Germline V gene data show CDR1 as SGHRS and CDR2 as YFSETQ. The CDR3 contains 14 residues. The CDR3 DNA sequence: TGCGCCAGCAGCTTGCAGGGTAACTCCTACGAGCAGTACTTC. The encoded protein is CASSLQGNSYEQYF.

This sequence joins TRBV20-1 and TRBJ2-3, with a possible D match to TRBD1 (5 bases). Trimming removed 6 bases from V and 12 bases from J, with 16 bases in between. The CDR3 totals 11 residues. The germline CDR1 and CDR2 sequences are DFQATT and SNEGSKA (reference sequence). The CDR3 sequence: CSASAPTVQYF. DNA for the CDR3: TGCAGTGCCAGTGCCCCGACAGTCCAGTATTTT.

The V and J genes are TRBV2 and TRBJ2-5, with D possibly being TRBD2 (5 bases). CDR3 length: 13 amino acids. CDR1 and CDR2 (germline): SNHLY, FYNNEI. Trimming pared 4 bases from V and 5 bases from J, leaving 11 bases between. DNA of the CDR3: TGTGCCAGCAGTGCGGGGTGGTGGGAGACCCAGTACTTC. Protein: CASSAGWWETQYF.

The genes are TRBV30 and TRBJ1-2, with D unclear. CDR3 length: 13 residues. Germline-derived CDR1 and CDR2 are GTSNPN and SVGIG (reference sequence). V lost 1 base and J 8 bases, leaving 14 bases between the germline ends. The CDR3 DNA follows: TGTGCCTGGAGTGACTCTCCTCGAGCCGGCTACACCTTC. This sequence encodes CAWSDSPRAGYTF.

The V and J genes are TRBV7-8 and TRBJ2-2; the match to TRBD1 covers 9 bases. Trimming took 0 bases from V and 4 from J; bases not matched to a gene: 6. The CDR3 consists of 17 residues. Germline loops: CDR1 SGHVS, CDR2 FQNEAQ. Here the CDR3 reads CASSLARTGEGTGELFF. CDR3 sequence (DNA): TGTGCCAGCAGCTTAGCCCGGACAGGGGAGGGCACCGGGGAGCTGTTTTTT.

This sequence joins TRBV4-1 and TRBJ1-3; 8 nucleotides match TRBD1. Unmatched junction bases numbered 10, after V lost 4 bases and J lost 2 bases. The CDR3 totals 17 residues. Germline-derived CDR1 and CDR2 are MGHRA and YSYEKL. The CDR3 sequence is CASSRQSDREAGNTIYF. In nucleotides, the CDR3 is TGCGCCAGCAGCCGCCAATCGGACAGGGAGGCTGGAAACACCATATATTTT.

The J gene is TRBJ1-1, the V gene TRBV6-5; D is unclear. The V gene's germline CDR1 is MNHEY and CDR2 SVGAGI. The CDR3 totals 14 residues. With 5 bases removed from V and 1 base from J, the gap between germline ends came to 11 bases. The CDR3 DNA sequence: TGTGCCAGCAGTCCTCTCAGTTGGAACACTGAAGCTTTCTTT. Translating gives CASSPLSWNTEAFF.

V usage is TRBV7-2 and J usage is TRBJ1-1; 7 nucleotides align to TRBD1. There are 14 residues in the CDR3. The junction had 9 bases not matched to a gene; V was cut back by 1 base and J by 10 bases. Per the germline V gene, CDR1 is SGHTA and CDR2 is FQGNSA. CDR3 in DNA: TGTGCCAGCAGCTTAGAAAGGGACAGTGTGAGAGCTTTCTTT. It specifies CASSLERDSVRAFF.

The chain links TRBV5-1 to TRBJ1-1; D call uncertain. The CDR3 totals 14 residues. The germline gives CDR1 SGHRS, CDR2 YFSETQ. Trimming cost V 0 bases and J 0 bases, with 6 bases left between them. The CDR3 DNA sequence: TGCGCCAGCAGCTTGGCCCAGATGAACACTGAAGCTTTCTTT. It encodes CASSLAQMNTEAFF.

V and J are TRBV28 and TRBJ2-5; D ambiguous. The CDR3 spans 11 residues. Per the germline V gene, CDR1 is MDHEN and CDR2 is SYDVKM. V lost 8 bases to trimming and J lost 1 base, with 5 bases between them. CDR3 DNA: TGTGCCAGCGGCATCCAAGAGACCCAGTACTTC. Its protein product is CASGIQETQYF.

The J gene is TRBJ2-1, the V gene TRBV11-2; possible D gene TRBD2, 5 bases. Germline CDR1 reads SGHAT; CDR2 reads FQNNGV. CDR3 size: 14 residues. V was trimmed by 1 base and J by 6 bases, leaving 10 bases between them. The CDR3 nucleotides read TGTGCCAGCAGCTTAGTTCGGGGAACCAATGAGCAGTTCTTC. Translation gives CASSLVRGTNEQFF.

This clone occurred once. This rearrangement joins TRBV15 to TRBJ1-5; D is ambiguous. With 1 base removed from V and 4 bases from J, the gap between germline ends came to 14 bases. The V gene's germline CDR1 is LNHNV and CDR2 YYDKDF (reference sequence). The CDR3 is 16 amino acids. This CDR3 is CATSRGGGIRNQPQHF. The CDR3 bases are TGTGCCACCAGCAGAGGGGGAGGGATCAGGAATCAGCCCCAGCATTTT.

The chain links TRBV5-1 to TRBJ2-2, with D tentatively TRBD1 (5 bases). V shed 4 bases and J shed 2 bases, with 9 bases lying between them. Germline assignment: CDR1 SGHRS and CDR2 YFSETQ. The CDR3 is made up of 14 amino acids. CDR3 DNA: TGCGCCAGCAGCGCGGACATAAACACCGGGGAGCTGTTTTTT. It is translated as CASSADINTGELFF.

This clone was detected once. The rearrangement links TRBV11-2 to TRBJ2-5; TRBD2 agrees at 8 bases. Germline V gene sequence: CDR1 SGHAT, CDR2 FQNNGV. Trimming at V came to 0 bases and at J to 2 bases, leaving 8 bases not matched to a gene. This CDR3 is built from 17 residues. CDR3 in amino acids: CASSLDPERELQETQYF. The CDR3 DNA follows: TGTGCCAGCAGCTTAGATCCGGAGCGGGAGTTACAAGAGACCCAGTACTTC. Variable domain in full (rest from reference TRBV11-2 and TRBJ2-5): EAGVAQSPRYKIIEKRQSVAFWCNPISGHATLYWYQQILGQGPKLLIQFQNNGVVDDSQLPKDRFSAERLKGVDSTLKIQPAKLEDSAVYLCASSLDPERELQETQYFGPGTRLLVL.

Of note for this clone: A read error may produce the germline difference seen at one junction end. The rearrangement joins TRBV15 to TRBJ2-3, with 11 positions matching TRBD1. Germline loops: CDR1 LNHNV, CDR2 YYDKDF (reference sequence). The CDR3 extends over 12 amino acids. CDR3 sequence (DNA): TGTGCCACCAGCCTCCGGACAGGGGGCGCCGTTTTT. It is translated as CATSLRTGGAVF.

J is TRBJ2-3 and V is TRBV28, with TRBD2 matching over 12 bases. CDR3 size: 19 residues. J was trimmed by 2 bases and V by 2 bases; bases with no gene match: 11. Germline V lookup: CDR1 MDHEN, CDR2 SYDVKM. The CDR3 region is CASSLELAGGVPITDTQYF. DNA for the CDR3: TGTGCCAGCAGTTTAGAACTAGCGGGAGGAGTCCCCATCACAGATACGCAGTATTTT.

The genes are TRBV10-3 and TRBJ1-3, with no clear D. The CDR3 extends over 15 amino acids. The germline gives CDR1 ENHRY, CDR2 SYGVKD. V gave up 0 bases and J gave up 2 bases, with 8 bases separating them. The CDR3 reads CAISESGGTGNTIYF. The CDR3 DNA reads TGTGCCATCAGTGAGTCCGGCGGGACTGGAAACACCATATATTTT.

The chain employs TRBV4-2 and TRBJ1-2; 12 positions agree with TRBD1. The CDR3 loop spans 16 amino acids. From germline, CDR1 is LGHNA and CDR2 YNFKEQ. Trimming cost V 4 bases and J 8 bases; bases outside gene matches: 11. The CDR3 nucleotides read TGTGCCAGCAGCCTAGACACCGGGACAGGGGGCGCCGGCTACACCTTC. It codes for CASSLDTGTGGAGYTF.